This T cell receptor (beta chain) was captured in a study of blood T cells in healthy people across ages. Then a second PCR, running roughly 6 to 11 cycles, was carried out with a sample-barcoded 5' primer and a J-beta primer mix. One entry per CDR3 protein, called by TCRdb with MiXCR from the 5' RACE reads. The sample yields about 800,000 distinct CDR3 sequences, 20% to 25% seen once. The CDR3 totals 15 residues. Germline CDR1 reads MGHRA; CDR2 reads YSYEKL. V was clipped by 2 bases and J by 2 bases; unmatched bases: 6. The same sample was also used in a study of T cells of mothers and their children. That publication notes: Using the M1S primer, the second PCR added sample barcodes along with 2-4 random nucleotides. In each mother, TCR beta CDR3 reads exceeded 10 million; in each child, they numbered several million.

Sample: blood. This sequence originates from a boy between 10 and 17 years old in good health. This chain joins TRBV4-1 and TRBJ2-7; 7 nucleotides agree with TRBD1. The CDR3, as DNA: TGCGCCAGCAGCCAAATCCTCGGGACAGCCTACGAGCAGTACTTC. This encodes CASSQILGTAYEQYF.